The 5 T cell receptor beta chains reported below all come from one sample, sequenced in a study of OX40 agonist ivuxolimab in advanced cancers. Libraries were prepared through the immunoSEQ multiplex PCR assay. The immuneACCESS repertoire file appears here via TCRdb, limited to in-frame rearrangements. These files lack a portion of the clones; in checked studies, under half of the deficit traces to unresolved V genes, and the cause of the others is not known. Recorded for this sample are over 50,000 clones; around nine tenths of them occurred a single time. The top ten constitute approximately 1.5% of the sample. The specimen was CD4+ or CD8+ T cells sorted from blood, collected in a trial of the OX40 agonist ivuxolimab. The receptors shown here come from an adult with an advanced solid tumor such as melanoma, head and neck, liver or kidney cancer.

The V call is TRBV19, the J call TRBJ1-1; D remains unclear. Trimming removed 4 bases at V and 3 bases at J, with 12 bases between. Germline V lookup: CDR1 LNHDA, CDR2 SQIVND (reference sequence). This CDR3 comprises 14 residues. The CDR3 here is CASSTFPEDTEAFF. Here the CDR3 DNA reads TGTGCCAGTAGTACCTTCCCAGAGGACACTGAAGCTTTCTTT.

The V gene is TRBV7-9, the J gene TRBJ1-4, with TRBD1 matching 7 bases. Unmatched junction bases numbered 7, after V lost 5 bases and J lost 4 bases. The V gene's germline CDR1 is SEHNR and CDR2 FQNEAQ (reference sequence). The CDR3 sequence is 15 residues long. CDR3 in DNA: TGTGCCAGCAGCCAGGGGACAGCTCATAATGAAAAACTGTTTTTT. Amino acids: CASSQGTAHNEKLFF.

The chain employs TRBV7-2 and TRBJ1-5; D is possibly TRBD1 (6 bases). V lost 4 bases to trimming and J lost 4 bases, with 8 bases between them. This CDR3 comprises 13 residues. Germline-derived CDR1 and CDR2 are SGHTA and FQGNSA. The CDR3 DNA sequence: TGTGCCAGCAGCTCCACAGGGAATCAGCCCCAGCATTTT. Translated, it gives CASSSTGNQPQHF.

This clone appeared a single time. V is TRBV20-1 and J is TRBJ1-1; D is uncertain. CDR3 length: 10 residues. Germline values: CDR1 DFQATT, CDR2 SNEGSKA (reference sequence). V was clipped by 7 bases and J by 10 bases, with 13 bases between them. The CDR3: CSVRESRAFF. Written as DNA, the CDR3 is TGCAGTGTTCGTGAGAGCCGAGCTTTCTTT.

The chain uses TRBV7-9 and TRBJ2-7, with TRBD2 identical over 11 bases. V was clipped by 5 bases and J by 1 base; unmatched bases: 10. CDR1 is SEHNR, CDR2 FQNEAQ, per germline (reference sequence). CDR3 length equals 17 residues. The CDR3 reads CASSPRLAGGGSYEQYF. For the CDR3, the DNA is TGTGCCAGCAGCCCCCGATTAGCGGGAGGGGGATCCTACGAGCAGTACTTC.